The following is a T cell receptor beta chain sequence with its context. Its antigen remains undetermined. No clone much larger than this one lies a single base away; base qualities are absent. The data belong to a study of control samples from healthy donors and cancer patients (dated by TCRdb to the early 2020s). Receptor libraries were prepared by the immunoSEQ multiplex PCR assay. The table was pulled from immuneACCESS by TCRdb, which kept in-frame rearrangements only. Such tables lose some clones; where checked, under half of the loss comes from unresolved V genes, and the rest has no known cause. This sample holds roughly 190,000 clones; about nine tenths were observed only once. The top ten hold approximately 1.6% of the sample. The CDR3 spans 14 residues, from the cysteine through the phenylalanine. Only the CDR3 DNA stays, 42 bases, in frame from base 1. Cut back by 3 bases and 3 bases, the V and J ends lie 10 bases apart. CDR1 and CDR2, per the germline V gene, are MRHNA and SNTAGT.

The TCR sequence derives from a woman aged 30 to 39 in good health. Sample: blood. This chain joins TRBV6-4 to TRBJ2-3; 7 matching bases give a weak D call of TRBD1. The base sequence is TGTGCCAGCAGTGAGCGGGGACAGACAGATACGCAGTATTTT. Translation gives CASSERGQTDTQYF.